This TCR beta chain originates from a study of STAT5B mutations in CD4+ large granular lymphocyte leukemia. Study-wide points: 8/27 top patient clones versus 2/35 control clones were TRBV06-family.

The method was immunoSEQ multiplex PCR; TCRdb's version includes in-frame clones alone and lacks a portion of them. The sample has 25,000 to 40,000 clones, 60% to 80% seen once. A note on this clone: Antigen: not known.

Germline values: CDR1 SGDLS, CDR2 YYNGEE. V gave up 4 bases and J gave up 7 bases; unmatched junction bases: 11. This CDR3 contains 15 residues. The chain carries TRBV9 and TRBJ2-1, with 7 positions matching TRBD2. This sequence was found in a human donor in good health. Sample: CD4+ T cells from blood buffy coats. As DNA, the CDR3 is TGTGCCAGCAGCCAAACCGGGACTAAGGCGAATGAGCAGTTCTTC. It translates to CASSQTGTKANEQFF. The entire variable domain, with the rest obtained from reference TRBV9 and TRBJ2-1, is as follows: DSGVTQTPKHLITATGQRVTLRCSPRSGDLSVYWYQQSLDQGLQFLIQYYNGEERAKGNILERFSAQQFPDLHSELNLSSLELGDSALYFCASSQTGTKANEQFFGPGTRLTVL.